A selection of T cell receptor beta chains follows, all from one sample in a study of regulatory T cells in long-lasting Graves disease. TCRdb processed the multiplex PCR reads anew with MiXCR; each CDR3 protein has one entry. The repertoire holds some 600,000 distinct CDR3 sequences, roughly 15% seen once, with approximately 12% in the top ten. These data were also reused for a study on T cells in Graves' hyperthyroidism and ophthalmopathy.

The sequencing here drew on peripheral blood mononuclear cells (PBMCs), taken at new diagnosis, from a patient treated with antithyroid drugs. The receptors come from a man younger than 35 with Graves disease. The CDR3 runs from the conserved cysteine through the conserved F or W. D genes are given only for firm matches. Part of the rows lack a size; the others show once, few, many or a class for expanded clones.

j_call | d_call | clone_size | v_call | cdr3_aa | cdr3_nt
TRBJ2-5 | TRBD2 | many | TRBV12-3/TRBV12-4 | CASSSIAGVEEETQYF | TGTGCCAGCAGTTCTATAGCGGGAGTCGAGGAAGAGACCCAGTACTTC
TRBJ2-3 | - | few | TRBV6-5 | CASSYGGAAATDTQYF | TGTGCCAGCAGTTACGGGGGGGCAGCAGCCACAGATACGCAGTATTTT
TRBJ2-1 | TRBD2 | few | TRBV19 | CASSILGGRAYNEQFF | TGTGCCAGTAGTATTCTCGGCGGGAGGGCCTACAATGAGCAGTTCTTC
TRBJ2-7 | TRBD2 | many | TRBV7-9 | CASTELATTTYEQYF | TGTGCCAGCACCGAACTAGCGACTACTACCTACGAGCAGTACTTC
TRBJ2-7 | - | - | TRBV14 | CASSRGPAMGEQYF | TGTGCCAGCAGCCGGGGACCTGCCATGGGCGAGCAGTACTTC
TRBJ2-2 | - | - | TRBV11-3 | CASSLRSGYGELFF | TGTGCCAGCAGCTTGAGGTCAGGGTACGGGGAGCTGTTTTTT
TRBJ2-5 | - | few | TRBV20-1 | CSARVSSDIRKETQYF | TGCAGTGCTAGAGTCAGCTCGGATATACGAAAAGAGACCCAGTACTTC
TRBJ2-1 | - | - | TRBV4-1 | CASRTGGSVYNEQFF | TGCGCCAGCAGAACTGGGGGGTCTGTCTACAATGAGCAGTTCTTC
TRBJ2-5 | - | - | TRBV6-1 | CASTDAGTGWRETQYF | TGTGCCAGCACCGATGCCGGTACAGGGTGGCGGGAGACCCAGTACTTC
TRBJ2-1 | - | many | TRBV7-3 | CASSFHPSEEHPKDNEQFF | TGTGCCAGCAGCTTCCATCCTAGCGAAGAGCACCCGAAGGACAATGAGCAGTTCTTC
TRBJ1-6 | TRBD1 | - | TRBV18 | CASSQIQGQGSPLHF | TGTGCCAGCTCACAGATACAGGGGCAAGGTTCACCCCTCCACTTT
TRBJ1-2 | - | - | TRBV6-2/TRBV6-3 | CASSSSASNYGYTF | -
TRBJ2-3 | - | - | TRBV12-3/TRBV12-4 | CASSPPGANVLTFGAGTDTQYF | -
TRBJ1-1 | - | many | TRBV6-2/TRBV6-3 | CASSYPQYSNTEAFF | TGTGCCAGCAGTTACCCGCAGTACTCGAACACTGAAGCTTTCTTT
TRBJ2-7 | - | few | TRBV12-3/TRBV12-4 | CASSSPGAGASYEQYF | TGTGCCAGCAGTTCACCGGGGGCGGGAGCATCCTACGAGCAGTACTTC
TRBJ2-1 | TRBD1 | many | TRBV11-2 | CASSLDAQGLYNEQFF | TGTGCCAGCAGCTTAGACGCACAGGGGCTATACAATGAGCAGTTCTTC
TRBJ2-7 | - | few | TRBV13 | CASSLQVYSYEQYF | TGTGCCAGCAGCTTACAGGTTTATTCCTACGAGCAGTACTTC
TRBJ1-2 | - | - | TRBV27 | CASSSSGDYGYTF | TGTGCCAGCAGTTCCAGCGGGGACTATGGCTACACCTTC
TRBJ1-3 | - | - | TRBV10-3 | CASQGGSGNTIYF | TGTGCCTCTCAGGGCGGATCTGGAAACACCATATATTTT
TRBJ2-4 | - | - | TRBV5-1 | CASSLEGELAKNIQYF | TGCGCCAGCAGTTTGGAGGGGGAACTAGCCAAAAACATTCAGTACTTC
TRBJ1-2 | - | many | TRBV20-1 | CSASRQTYGYTF | TGCAGTGCTAGCCGACAGACCTATGGCTACACCTTC
TRBJ1-5 | - | many | TRBV5-8 | CASSLGLEPQHF | TGTGCCAGCAGCTTGGGGTTGGAGCCCCAGCATTTT
TRBJ2-1 | TRBD2 | - | TRBV5-1 | CASSLQSSGLGDEQFF | TGCGCCAGCAGCTTGCAGTCTAGCGGGCTTGGCGATGAGCAGTTCTTC
TRBJ2-5 | - | - | TRBV5-1 | CASSLAIQGVETQYF | TGCGCCAGCAGCTTGGCCATACAGGGAGTAGAGACCCAGTACTTC
TRBJ2-1 | - | few | TRBV6-2/TRBV6-3 | CASQSSCNEQFF | TGTGCCAGCCAGAGCTCCTGCAATGAGCAGTTCTTC
TRBJ1-4 | - | - | TRBV10-3 | CVISRQANEKLFF | TGTGTCATCAGCCGACAGGCTAATGAAAAACTGTTTTTT
TRBJ2-2 | - | - | TRBV18 | CASYRNTGELFF | TGTGCCAGCTACAGGAACACCGGGGAGCTGTTTTTT
TRBJ2-2 | TRBD2 | few | TRBV7-8 | CASSLASGGVGELFF | TGTGCCAGCAGCTTAGCGAGCGGGGGGGTCGGGGAGCTGTTTTTT
TRBJ1-5 | - | - | TRBV28 | CASNPRGNQPQHF | TGTGCCAGCAACCCCAGGGGAAATCAGCCCCAGCATTTT
TRBJ2-1 | TRBD2 | - | TRBV5-1 | CASSSSLGPTLAGADNEQFF | TGCGCCAGCAGCTCCTCCCTTGGGCCCACCCTAGCGGGGGCTGACAATGAGCAGTTCTTC
TRBJ2-7 | - | many | TRBV24-1 | CATSQGYEQYF | TGTGCCACCAGTCAGGGGTACGAGCAGTACTTC
TRBJ1-2 | - | - | TRBV5-1 | CASSLLGDRAYGYTF | TGCGCCAGCAGCTTGTTAGGGGACCGTGCCTATGGCTACACCTTC
TRBJ2-5 | TRBD1 | few | TRBV7-9 | CASSLHGTGYQETQYF | TGTGCCAGCAGCTTACACGGGACAGGGTACCAAGAGACCCAGTACTTC
TRBJ1-4 | TRBD1 | - | TRBV20-1 | CSARTGQGNEKLFF | TGCAGTGCCAGGACAGGGCAGGGTAATGAAAAACTGTTTTTT
TRBJ2-7 | TRBD2 | - | TRBV5-1 | CASSPDPSGSYEQYF | TGCGCCAGCAGCCCTGATCCTAGCGGCTCCTACGAGCAGTACTTC
TRBJ2-5 | - | - | TRBV20-1 | CSAWELQETQYF | TGCAGTGCTTGGGAGCTCCAGGAGACCCAGTACTTC
TRBJ1-4 | - | - | TRBV12-3/TRBV12-4 | CASRPSGPNEKLFF | TGTGCCAGCAGGCCCTCCGGGCCTAATGAAAAACTGTTTTTT
TRBJ2-3 | - | few | TRBV19 | CASSPTRADTQYF | TGTGCCAGTAGCCCAACAAGGGCAGATACGCAGTATTTT
TRBJ2-1 | TRBD2 | - | TRBV7-9 | CASSYRGGPYNEQFF | TGTGCCAGCAGCTATAGGGGAGGGCCGTACAATGAGCAGTTCTTC
TRBJ2-3 | - | few | TRBV27 | CASSYGQSTDTQYF | TGTGCCAGCAGTTATGGCCAGAGCACAGATACGCAGTATTTT
TRBJ2-2 | - | - | TRBV7-9 | CASLRGVPGELFF | TGTGCCAGCTTGAGGGGTGTCCCCGGGGAGCTGTTTTTT
TRBJ2-1 | TRBD2 | few | TRBV5-1 | CASGEGFGYNEQFF | TGCGCCAGCGGGGAGGGGTTTGGCTACAATGAGCAGTTCTTC
TRBJ2-2 | TRBD1 | - | TRBV28 | CASVPTGGSEELFF | TGTGCCAGCGTCCCCACAGGGGGCAGCGAGGAGCTGTTTTTT
TRBJ2-7 | TRBD1 | few | TRBV7-6 | CASSLGGTGLYF | TGTGCCAGCAGCTTAGGGGGGACAGGGCTATACTTC
TRBJ1-3 | TRBD1 | few | TRBV6-9 | CASSYIWTGRSGNTIYF | TGTGCCAGCAGTTACATTTGGACAGGGCGCTCTGGAAACACCATATATTTT
TRBJ2-1 | - | few | TRBV9 | CASSVSWTTEQFF | TGTGCCAGCAGCGTATCCTGGACTACGGAGCAGTTCTTC